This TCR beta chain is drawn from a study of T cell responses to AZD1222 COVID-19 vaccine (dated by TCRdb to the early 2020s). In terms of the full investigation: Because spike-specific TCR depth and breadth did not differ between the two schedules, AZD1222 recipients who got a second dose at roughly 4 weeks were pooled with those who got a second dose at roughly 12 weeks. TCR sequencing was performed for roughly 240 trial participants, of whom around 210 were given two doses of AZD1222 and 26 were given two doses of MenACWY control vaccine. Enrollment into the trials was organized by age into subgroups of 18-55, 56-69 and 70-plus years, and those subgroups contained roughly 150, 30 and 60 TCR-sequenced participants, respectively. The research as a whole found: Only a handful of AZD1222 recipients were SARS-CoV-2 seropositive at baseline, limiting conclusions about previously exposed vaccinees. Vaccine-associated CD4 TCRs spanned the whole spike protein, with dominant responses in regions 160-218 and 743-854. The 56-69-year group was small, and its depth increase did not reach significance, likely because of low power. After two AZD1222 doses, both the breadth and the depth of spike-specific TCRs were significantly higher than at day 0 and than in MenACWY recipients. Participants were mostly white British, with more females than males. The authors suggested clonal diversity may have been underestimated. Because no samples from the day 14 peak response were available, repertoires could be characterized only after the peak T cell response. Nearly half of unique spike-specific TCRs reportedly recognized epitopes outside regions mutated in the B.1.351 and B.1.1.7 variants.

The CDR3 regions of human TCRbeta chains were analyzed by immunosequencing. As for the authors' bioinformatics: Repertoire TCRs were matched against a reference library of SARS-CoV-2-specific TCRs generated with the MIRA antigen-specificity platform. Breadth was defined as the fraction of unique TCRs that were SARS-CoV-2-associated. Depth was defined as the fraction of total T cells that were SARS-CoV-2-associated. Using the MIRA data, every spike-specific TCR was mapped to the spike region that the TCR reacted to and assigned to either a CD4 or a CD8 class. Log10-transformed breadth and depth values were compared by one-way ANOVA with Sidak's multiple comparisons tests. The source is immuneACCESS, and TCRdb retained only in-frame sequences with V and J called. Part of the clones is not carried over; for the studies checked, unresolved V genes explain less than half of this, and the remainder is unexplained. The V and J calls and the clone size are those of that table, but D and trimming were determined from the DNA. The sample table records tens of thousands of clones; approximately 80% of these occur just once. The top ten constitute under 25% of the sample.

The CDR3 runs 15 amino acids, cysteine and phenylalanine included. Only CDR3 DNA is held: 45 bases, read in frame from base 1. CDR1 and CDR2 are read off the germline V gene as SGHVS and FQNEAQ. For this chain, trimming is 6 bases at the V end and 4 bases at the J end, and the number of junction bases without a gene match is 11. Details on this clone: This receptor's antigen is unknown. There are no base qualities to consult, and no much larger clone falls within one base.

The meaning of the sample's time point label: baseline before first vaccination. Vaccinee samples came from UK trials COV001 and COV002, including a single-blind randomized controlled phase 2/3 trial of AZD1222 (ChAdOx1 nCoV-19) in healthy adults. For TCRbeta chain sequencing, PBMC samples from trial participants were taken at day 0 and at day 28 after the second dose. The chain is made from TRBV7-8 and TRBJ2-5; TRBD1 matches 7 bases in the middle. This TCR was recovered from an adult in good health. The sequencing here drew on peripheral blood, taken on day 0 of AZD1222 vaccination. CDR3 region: CASRQSRQGGETQYF. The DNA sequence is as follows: TGTGCCAGCAGGCAAAGTAGACAGGGTGGAGAGACCCAGTACTTC.